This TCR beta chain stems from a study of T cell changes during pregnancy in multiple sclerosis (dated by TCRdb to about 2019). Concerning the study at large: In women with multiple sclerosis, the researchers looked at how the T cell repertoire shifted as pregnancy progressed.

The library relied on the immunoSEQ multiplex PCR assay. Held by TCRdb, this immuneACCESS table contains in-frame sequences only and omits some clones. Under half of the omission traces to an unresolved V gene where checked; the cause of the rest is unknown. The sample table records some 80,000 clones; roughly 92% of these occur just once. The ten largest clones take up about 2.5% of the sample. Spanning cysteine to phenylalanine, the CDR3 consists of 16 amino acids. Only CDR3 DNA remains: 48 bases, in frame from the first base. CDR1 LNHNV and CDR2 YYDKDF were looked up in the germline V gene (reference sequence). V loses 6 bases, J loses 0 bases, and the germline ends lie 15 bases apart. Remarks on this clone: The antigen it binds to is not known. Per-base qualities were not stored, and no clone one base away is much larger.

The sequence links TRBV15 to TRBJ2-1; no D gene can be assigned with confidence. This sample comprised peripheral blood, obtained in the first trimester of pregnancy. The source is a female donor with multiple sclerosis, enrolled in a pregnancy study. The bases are TGTGCCACCAGAATTCGCGAGTCTTCCTCCTACAATGAGCAGTTCTTC. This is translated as CATRIRESSSYNEQFF. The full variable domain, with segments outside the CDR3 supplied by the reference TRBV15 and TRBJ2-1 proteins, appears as DAMVIQNPRYQVTQFGKPVTLSCSQTLNHNVMYWYQQKSSQAPKLLFHYYDKDFNNEADTPDNFQSRRPNTSFCFLDIRSPGLGDTAMYLCATRIRESSSYNEQFFGPGTRLTVL.